This T cell receptor beta chain emerged from a study of vaccination and CD4 T cells after COVID-19. Study information: Across the group, participants received two doses of either BNT162b2 or mRNA-1273 vaccine. Post-COVID samples had a sampling time that fell a median around 100 days after diagnosis (range 35 to 161). Cells were stimulated with overlapping spike peptides from SARS-CoV-2, HCoV-NL63, HCoV-OC43 and HCoV-229E. In the control cultures, a CEFX pool, an HIV-1 Nef pool, or no peptide was supplied.

CDR1 is LNHDA and CDR2 is SQIVND in the germline V gene (reference sequence). Trimming pared 4 bases from V and 3 bases from J, leaving 15 bases between. The CDR3 runs to 15 residues. For this clonotype: The antigen is unknown.

Treatment noted: roughly 11-day PBMC culture with coronavirus spike peptide pools or control peptides (ViraFEST assay). Sequenced with the Oncomine TCR Beta short-read assay was DNA taken from cultured CD4+ T cells. TCRdb reprocessed the PCR reads with MiXCR, giving one entry per CDR3 protein. The repertoire has just under 20,000 distinct CDR3 sequences, around 45% of them found once; the top ten carry 4% to 4.5%. The rearrangement links TRBV19 to TRBJ1-2; D call uncertain. The specimen was CD4+ T cells from blood, cultured in vitro, collected before SARS-CoV-2 vaccination. The sequence was obtained from a human donor who had recovered from COVID-19. CDR3 amino acids: CASSRRFTGDYGYTF. Here the CDR3 DNA reads TGTGCCAGTAGTAGACGTTTTACCGGGGACTATGGCTACACCTTC.